The 30 T cell receptor beta chains given below trace back to one sample, sequenced in a study of T-cell reconstitution after alpha-beta-depleted transplantation in children. Preparation of the TCRbeta library used unique molecular identifiers. One entry per CDR3 protein, called by TCRdb with MiXCR from the PCR reads. This table holds fewer than 700,000 distinct CDR3 sequences, 20% to 25% found once. Source: PBMCs, mostly from graft donor cells, taken 360 days after TCRalphabeta/CD19-depleted stem cell transplant. The origin of the receptors is a boy less than two years old who had a stem cell transplant for acute myeloid leukemia, so the T cells may come from the graft donor.

The chain uses TRBV12-3 or TRBV12-4 and TRBJ1-2; no clear D. Trimming removed 5 bases from V and 2 bases from J, with 18 bases in between. CDR3 length: 16 amino acids. The CDR3 nucleotides read TGTGCCAGCAGTCTCCCCCAACCTGGGAAAAACTATGGCTACACCTTC. It encodes CASSLPQPGKNYGYTF.

This clonotype was recorded at least ten times. J is TRBJ2-3 and V is TRBV3-1; 7 bases are a match to TRBD2. After removal of 6 bases from V and 6 bases from J, the junction contained 12 bases not matched to a gene. There are 15 residues in the CDR3. Germline V gene sequence: CDR1 LGHDT, CDR2 YNNKEL (reference sequence). CDR3 coding DNA: TGTGCCAGCAGGCCCGCCGGGCGGGGGTCTGATACGCAGTATTTT. It translates to CASRPAGRGSDTQYF.

This clonotype was counted many times. V and J are TRBV20-1 and TRBJ2-7; D is perhaps TRBD2 (6 bases). V gave up 5 bases and J gave up 0 bases, with 14 bases separating them. The CDR3 covers 14 residues. Germline V gene data show CDR1 as DFQATT and CDR2 as SNEGSKA (reference sequence). The CDR3 is CSAGGSGSSYEQYF. CDR3 DNA sequence: TGCAGTGCTGGGGGGTCGGGTAGCTCCTACGAGCAGTACTTC.

The rearrangement joins TRBV19 to TRBJ2-7, with 8 bases lining up with TRBD1. Looked up from germline, CDR1 is LNHDA and CDR2 is SQIVND (reference sequence). The V gene end was trimmed by 6 bases and the J gene end by 1 base; junction bases not matched to a gene: 5. The CDR3 length is 14 residues. CDR3 region: CASRRTGSSYEQYV. CDR3 DNA sequence: TGTGCCAGTAGACGGACAGGGAGTTCCTACGAGCAGTACGTC.

This clonotype was observed a few times. The rearrangement joins TRBV30 to TRBJ2-3; the D call may be TRBD1 or TRBD2 (7 bases each). This CDR3 contains 17 residues. V was pared by 3 bases and J by 4 bases, with 23 bases between. Germline loops: CDR1 GTSNPN, CDR2 SVGIG (reference sequence). This chain's CDR3 is CAWSSRRPGRGPDTQYF. CDR3 nucleotides: TGTGCCTGGAGCAGCCGACGGCCAGGGAGGGGGCCAGATACGCAGTATTTT.

In its sample, this clonotype was seen many times. The rearrangement joins TRBV5-1 to TRBJ2-7; 7 bases map to TRBD1. Germline lookup yields CDR1 SGHRS and CDR2 YFSETQ. The CDR3 is made up of 13 amino acids. V trimming: 3 bases; J trimming: 1 base; junction bases outside the gene matches: 1. Here the CDR3 DNA reads TGCGCCAGCAGCTGGGGACAGTCCTACGAGCAGTACTTC. Its translation: CASSWGQSYEQYF.

The V and J genes are TRBV5-1 and TRBJ2-1; 9 nucleotides align to TRBD2. The V gene's germline CDR1 is SGHRS and CDR2 YFSETQ. The CDR3 is 16 amino acids. The J segment lost 3 bases and the V segment lost 2 bases, leaving 6 bases of the junction unmatched. The CDR3 is CASSFLAGKLYNEQFF. The CDR3 nucleotides are TGCGCCAGCAGCTTCCTAGCGGGGAAACTCTACAATGAGCAGTTCTTC.

The chain joins TRBV29-1 to TRBJ1-2; the D is unclear. Trimming removed 3 bases from V and 3 bases from J, with 8 bases in between. Germline lookup yields CDR1 SQVTM and CDR2 ANQGSEA. This CDR3 contains 12 residues. The CDR3 DNA sequence: TGCAGCGTTGATCGGGGATACTATGGCTACACCTTC. Protein product: CSVDRGYYGYTF.

The chain is built from TRBV20-1 and TRBJ2-4; the match to TRBD1 covers 7 bases. The CDR3 covers 11 residues. CDR1 and CDR2 (germline): DFQATT, SNEGSKA (reference sequence). Germline trimming cut 6 bases from V and 7 bases from J; bases unmatched to any gene: 3. CDR3 in amino acids: CSARTGNIQYF. In DNA, the CDR3 is TGCAGTGCCCGGACAGGCAACATTCAGTACTTC.

This clonotype was seen more than once but under ten times. The chain uses TRBV20-1 and TRBJ2-3; 10 positions agree with TRBD2. V gave up 4 bases and J gave up 0 bases; unmatched junction bases: 7. The CDR3 is made up of 16 amino acids. Germline CDR1 is DFQATT and CDR2 is SNEGSKA (reference sequence). The CDR3 region has the DNA TGCAGTGCTATATATCTAGCGGGGGCCAGCACAGATACGCAGTATTTT. Translation gives CSAIYLAGASTDTQYF.

The chain recombines TRBV3-1 with TRBJ2-7, with TRBD1 matching 9 bases. Germline CDR1 and CDR2: LGHDT and YNNKEL (reference sequence). The CDR3 is 15 amino acids. V lost 0 bases and J lost 3; bases outside the gene matches: 3. CDR3 residues: CASSQDLTGGYEQYV. The CDR3 coding sequence is TGTGCCAGCAGCCAAGATCTGACAGGGGGCTACGAGCAGTACGTC.

This clonotype was seen many times. The chain has TRBV12-3 or TRBV12-4 and TRBJ2-7; D ambiguous. This CDR3 region has 13 residues. Trimming removed 4 bases from V and 3 bases from J, with 10 bases in between. The CDR3 sequence is CASSSNSRYEQYF. CDR3 DNA sequence: TGTGCCAGCAGTTCGAACAGCCGCTACGAGCAGTACTTC.

The rearrangement joins TRBV6-5 to TRBJ2-4; D unclear. With 0 bases removed from V and 1 base from J, the gap between germline ends came to 16 bases. The CDR3 covers 18 residues. Germline V gene data show CDR1 as MNHEY and CDR2 as SVGAGI. CDR3 in DNA: TGTGCCAGCAGTTACTCGCCCTCGACCAGAGGCGCCAAAAACATTCAGTACTTC. It specifies CASSYSPSTRGAKNIQYF.

In its sample, this clonotype was seen many times. This rearrangement joins TRBV12-3 or TRBV12-4 to TRBJ2-1; tentatively, D is TRBD1 or TRBD2 (5 bases each). V was shortened by 3 bases and J by 5 bases, with 11 bases between the two germline ends. The CDR3 is made up of 14 amino acids. The CDR3 protein is CASSLGTPNNEQFF. In DNA form, the CDR3 reads TGTGCCAGCAGTTTGGGGACGCCCAACAATGAGCAGTTCTTC.

Regarding this clonotype: One end of the junction fails to match germline, which may point to a read error. The gene calls are TRBV7-9 and TRBJ1-3; D gene ambiguous. CDR3 length: 12 residues. Germline values: CDR1 SEHNR, CDR2 FQNEAQ (reference sequence). CDR3 coding DNA: TGTTCCAGCAGCGGGTTTGGGAATACCATATATTTT. Its translation: CSSSGFGNTIYF.

This clonotype has more than one count but fewer than ten. V is TRBV30 and J is TRBJ2-3; the match to TRBD1 covers 7 bases. The CDR3 is 14 residues long. V dropped 3 bases and J dropped 0; count of bases not matched to a gene: 3. CDR1 is GTSNPN and CDR2 is SVGIG in the germline V gene (reference sequence). The CDR3 DNA reads as TGTGCCTGGAGCGGACAGGTGAGCACAGATACGCAGTATTTT. This translates into CAWSGQVSTDTQYF.

The chain uses TRBV12-3 or TRBV12-4 and TRBJ2-7, with D perhaps matching TRBD1 or TRBD2 (5 bases each). The CDR3 length is 15 residues. V shed 3 bases and J shed 3 bases, with 15 bases lying between them. In DNA, the CDR3 is TGTGCCAGCAGTTTTAGCGAGGGGAATAGCTACGAGCAGTACTTC. It encodes CASSFSEGNSYEQYF.

V is TRBV2 and J is TRBJ2-7; perhaps TRBD1 as D (5 bases). The V end was cut by 5 bases, the J end by 4 bases, with 15 bases between. The germline CDR1 and CDR2 sequences are SNHLY and FYNNEI. There are 14 residues in the CDR3. CDR3 loop: CASSKGASRYEQYF. CDR3 sequence (DNA): TGTGCCAGCAGTAAAGGGGCCTCCCGATACGAGCAGTACTTC.

This clonotype has a handful of counts. This chain joins TRBV7-2 and TRBJ2-1; no clear D gene. Germline assignment: CDR1 SGHTA and CDR2 FQGNSA. The CDR3 has 12 residues. Trimming took 4 bases from V and 10 from J, leaving 11 bases between them. The CDR3 nucleotides read TGTGCCAGCAGCTCGTTTCAGGTAGAGCAGTTCTTC. Its translation: CASSSFQVEQFF.

The chain joins TRBV12-3 or TRBV12-4 to TRBJ1-5; TRBD1 might be the D (6 bases). V was shortened by 7 bases and J by 6 bases, with 22 bases between the two germline ends. The CDR3 is 16 residues long. Here the CDR3 DNA reads TGTGCCAGCAAATCGTCGTCGGGGGGCACCGGTCAGCCCCAGCATTTT. Its protein is CASKSSSGGTGQPQHF.

V usage is TRBV27 and J usage is TRBJ2-7, with 8 bases that match TRBD1. V lost 0 bases, J lost 1 base, and 11 bases stayed unmatched. This CDR3 is built from 18 residues. The germline V gene has CDR1 MNHEY and CDR2 SMNVEV (reference sequence). The CDR3 is CASSLSVPAGGPSYEQYF. The CDR3 nucleotides read TGTGCCAGCAGTTTATCGGTGCCCGCAGGGGGCCCATCCTACGAGCAGTACTTC.

This clonotype was seen more than once but under ten times. V usage is TRBV4-3 and J usage is TRBJ2-3, with D possibly called TRBD1 or TRBD2 (6 bases each). CDR3 length equals 16 residues. Germline assignment: CDR1 LGHNA and CDR2 YSLEER. Between the trimmed V and J ends, which lost 4 bases and 2 bases, there was a span of 16 bases. DNA of the CDR3: TGCGCCAGCAGCCCAGGAGGGGGAGCATTCACAGATACGCAGTATTTT. Protein: CASSPGGGAFTDTQYF.

There are a few counts of this clonotype. This chain uses TRBV21-1 with TRBJ1-1; the table assigns TRBD1, which was not confirmed against the DNA. TRBV21-1 is a listed pseudogene. This CDR3 is 16 amino acids long. The CDR3 reads CASMDRGRGLNTEAFF. CDR3 coding DNA: TGTGCCAGTATGGACAGGGGCCGGGGGCTGAACACTGAAGCTTTCTTT.

Remarks on this clonotype: A much larger clonotype is one base distant, so this may be a read error. The chain is built from TRBV6-5 and TRBJ1-1; D might be TRBD1 (6 bases). Germline CDR1 and CDR2: MNHEY and SVGAGI. CDR3 length: 16 amino acids. CDR3 amino acids: CVSSFFNRDSNTEAFF. The CDR3 bases are TGTGTCAGCAGTTTCTTTAACAGGGATTCGAACACTGAAGCTTTCTTT.

This chain joins TRBV7-2 and TRBJ2-2; no clear D gene. Deletions cut 7 bases from V and 5 bases from J, with 17 bases between. The length of the CDR3 is 15 residues. The germline CDR1 and CDR2 sequences are SGHTA and FQGNSA. This chain's CDR3 is CASTVTPRGTGELFF. In nucleotides, the CDR3 is TGTGCCAGCACCGTGACTCCGCGCGGAACCGGGGAGCTGTTTTTT.

This rearrangement joins TRBV20-1 to TRBJ2-5; 12 positions match TRBD1. Germline CDR1 is DFQATT and CDR2 is SNEGSKA (reference sequence). V gave up 2 bases and J gave up 3 bases; unmatched junction bases: 13. The CDR3 spans 18 residues. The CDR3 spells CSARPISGTGGWEETQYF. In nucleotides, the CDR3 is TGCAGTGCTAGACCAATAAGTGGGACAGGGGGCTGGGAAGAGACCCAGTACTTC.

This rearrangement joins TRBV4-2 to TRBJ1-1, with 7 bases aligning to TRBD1. The J segment lost 1 base and the V segment lost 5 bases, leaving 7 bases of the junction unmatched. This CDR3 contains 15 residues. Germline V gene sequence: CDR1 LGHNA, CDR2 YNFKEQ. CDR3 sequence (DNA): TGTGCCAGCAGCATCCTACAGGGGACGAACACTGAAGCTTTCTTT. This gives the protein CASSILQGTNTEAFF.

This clonotype has just a few counts. J is TRBJ2-7 and V is TRBV27; D is perhaps TRBD2 (6 bases). This CDR3 spans 15 amino acids. Germline CDR1 reads MNHEY; CDR2 reads SMNVEV (reference sequence). V was cut by 6 bases and J by 4 bases, with 19 bases left in between. The CDR3 bases are TGTGCCAGCAGAGGGTTGGGGGGTCCCCCATACGAGCAGTACGTC. Translation gives CASRGLGGPPYEQYV.

This clonotype was picked up many times. The rearrangement links TRBV29-1 to TRBJ2-7; D possibly matches TRBD1 or TRBD2 (5 bases each). Germline CDR1 reads SQVTM; CDR2 reads ANQGSEA. This CDR3 has 12 residues. Trimming removed 0 bases from V and 5 bases from J, with 8 bases in between. The chain's CDR3 is CSVEDEGNEQYF. CDR3 nucleotide sequence: TGCAGCGTTGAAGATGAGGGGAACGAGCAGTACTTC.

This clonotype was seen only once. Here the CDR3 reads CASSPQGSGGNNEQFF. In nucleotides, the CDR3 is TGCGCCAGCAGCCCTCAGGGGAGCGGGGGGAACAATGAGCAGTTCTTC. J is TRBJ2-1 and V is TRBV5-1; 9 bases fit TRBD2. Germline V lookup: CDR1 SGHRS, CDR2 YFSETQ. Losses at the gene ends were 4 bases for V and 5 bases for J; bases not matched to a gene: 10. The CDR3 contains 16 residues.